A selection of T cell receptor beta chains follows, all from one sample in a study of technical replicates of blood from a handful of donors. Data came from immunoSEQ multiplex PCR; TCRdb stores just in-frame clones and leaves some out. The repertoire has approximately 82,000 clones, around nine tenths of them found once; the top ten carry 0.27%. The specimen sequenced was T cells isolated from PBMCs. The receptors here all came from a human donor in good health. Each CDR3 is given with its conserved first and last residue. Each record gives: J gene, V gene, D gene, clone size, CDR3 DNA, CDR3 protein. D genes are given only for firm matches. Clone size is stated in some rows and not others, as once, few, many or a class when expanded.

TRBJ2-7	TRBV5-1	TRBD2	-	TGCGCCAGCAGCTTGGGGACTAGCGGGGAGCAGTACTTC	CASSLGTSGEQYF
TRBJ2-3	TRBV6-5	-	-	TGTGCCAGCAGTTATTCGCGGGACGGAGGCACAGATACGCAGTATTTT	CASSYSRDGGTDTQYF
TRBJ2-7	TRBV29-1	-	once	TGCAGCGCCAAGACAGAATCCTACGAGCAGTACTTC	CSAKTESYEQYF
TRBJ2-2	TRBV6-4	-	-	TGTGCCAGCAAAGCGGGTTACGAAACCGGGGAGCTGTTTTTT	CASKAGYETGELFF
TRBJ1-1	TRBV5-1	-	-	TGCGCCAGCAGCTTGGGGCAACACACTGAAGCTTTCTTT	CASSLGQHTEAFF
TRBJ2-6	TRBV19	-	-	TGTGCCAGTAGTTCAGGTTACTCTGGGGCCAACGTCCTGACTTTC	CASSSGYSGANVLTF
TRBJ1-2	TRBV14	-	-	TGTGCCAGCAGCCAAGGAAGCGTCTATGGCTACACCTTC	CASSQGSVYGYTF
TRBJ2-1	TRBV27	TRBD1	-	TGTGCCAGCAGTTTACAAACAGGGGACAATGAGCAGTTCTTC	CASSLQTGDNEQFF
TRBJ1-1	TRBV14	-	-	TGTGCCAGCAGCCAGTACTTGAACACTGAAGCTTTCTTT	CASSQYLNTEAFF
TRBJ1-2	TRBV6-5	TRBD1	-	TGTGCCAGCAGTTACTGGAACAGGGGGCACAGTGGCTACACCTTC	CASSYWNRGHSGYTF